Presented here are 22 T cell receptor beta chains from one specimen sequenced in a study of T cells expressing NK-cell markers. TCRdb derives one entry per CDR3 protein from the 5' RACE reads, leaving out DNA. The listing records some 140,000 distinct CDR3 sequences. Input material: blood T cells: a sorted CD56 or NKG2C T cell subset, CD4+ or CD8+ T cells, or bulk PBMC T cells (not recorded which). The source is a woman between 45 and 65 years old in good health.

The V gene is TRBV5-5, the J gene TRBJ1-2; the D call of TRBD1 rests on TCRdb alone, since no DNA is present to check it. The CDR3 is 15 amino acids. Germline lookup yields CDR1 SGHKS and CDR2 YYEKEE (reference sequence). This chain's CDR3 is CASSLGQGLNYGYTF.

The genes are TRBV13 and TRBJ1-2; TCRdb's D gene call, TRBD1, goes unchecked for lack of DNA. CDR3 size: 14 residues. Germline values: CDR1 PRHDT, CDR2 FYEKMQ (reference sequence). The CDR3 loop is CASTEGRGGYGYTF.

The chain combines TRBV4-2 with TRBJ1-5. This CDR3 has 14 residues. CDR1 is LGHNA, CDR2 YNFKEQ, per germline. The CDR3 sequence: CASSQVREDQPQHF.

The chain is built from TRBV7-9 and TRBJ2-1; TCRdb's D call, TRBD2, is unchecked because there is no DNA. Per germline, CDR1 SEHNR and CDR2 FQNEAQ (reference sequence). The CDR3 loop spans 16 amino acids. CDR3 residues: CASRETAGGNYNEQFF.

The chain carries TRBV6-6 and TRBJ1-2; TCRdb returns TRBD1, unconfirmable since there is no DNA. Germline CDR1 reads MNHNY; CDR2 reads SVGAGI (reference sequence). This CDR3 has 17 residues. The CDR3 region is CASSYSSRRGQIYGYTF.

The V gene is TRBV4-2, the J gene TRBJ2-1. The CDR3 is 11 residues long. The germline CDR1 and CDR2 sequences are LGHNA and YNFKEQ. This CDR3 reads CASSQYYEQFF.

J is TRBJ2-1 and V is TRBV27; with no DNA, the TCRdb D assignment of TRBD2 cannot be verified. The CDR3 length is 15 residues. The V gene's germline CDR1 is MNHEY and CDR2 SMNVEV (reference sequence). CDR3 sequence reads: CASSSGLAGYNEQFF.

The chain has TRBV4-1 and TRBJ2-3; TCRdb outputs TRBD2, but without DNA this stays unchecked. The V gene's germline CDR1 is MGHRA and CDR2 YSYEKL. This CDR3 contains 13 residues. CDR3 loop: CASSQPGLSTQYF.

The CDR3 reads CASSQDFLGMNTEAFF. The chain links TRBV14 to TRBJ1-1. This CDR3 region has 16 residues. Germline lookup yields CDR1 SGHDN and CDR2 FVKESK.

The J gene is TRBJ2-1, the V gene TRBV7-9; the TCRdb call, TRBD2, lacks DNA for checking. The CDR3 extends over 21 amino acids. Germline assignment: CDR1 SEHNR and CDR2 FQNEAQ (reference sequence). CDR3 loop: CASSPRAGINRGRGTYNEQFF.

V is TRBV10-3 and J is TRBJ2-7; TCRdb proposes TRBD1, but this gene call is untestable without DNA. The CDR3 runs 13 residues. Germline values: CDR1 ENHRY, CDR2 SYGVKD. The chain's CDR3 is CAISEVQGSEQYF.

The chain recombines TRBV15 with TRBJ1-2; TCRdb's D gene call, TRBD1, goes unchecked for lack of DNA. CDR3 length equals 17 residues. Germline-derived CDR1 and CDR2 are LNHNV and YYDKDF (reference sequence). The CDR3 loop is CATSRDTMTGVNYGYTF.

The chain combines TRBV5-1 with TRBJ2-1. The CDR3 is 14 residues long. Per germline, CDR1 SGHRS and CDR2 YFSETQ. Here the CDR3 reads CASSLASSYNEQFF.

The CDR3 loop reads CASSPGLAGELYNEQFF. The gene calls are TRBV4-2 and TRBJ2-1; absent DNA, TCRdb's TRBD2 call cannot be checked. Looked up from germline, CDR1 is LGHNA and CDR2 is YNFKEQ. The CDR3 totals 17 residues.

The chain carries TRBV24-1 and TRBJ2-1; TCRdb designates TRBD2, a call that cannot be tested without DNA. Germline V gives CDR1 KGHDR, CDR2 SFDVKD. The CDR3 has 16 amino acids. Here the CDR3 reads CATSDALAETENEQFF.

The rearrangement joins TRBV3-1 to TRBJ2-1; the D call of TRBD2 rests on TCRdb alone, since no DNA is present to check it. CDR1 is LGHDT, CDR2 YNNKEL, per germline (reference sequence). The CDR3 has 17 amino acids. This CDR3 is CASSPLAGGSSYNEQFF.

The rearrangement uses TRBV25-1 and TRBJ2-1; TCRdb reports TRBD2, a call that lacks DNA to check it against. Per germline, CDR1 MGHDK and CDR2 SYGVNS. The CDR3 runs 16 residues. The CDR3 region is CASSESGGAWVNEQFF.

This chain uses TRBV13 with TRBJ2-7; TCRdb's D call, TRBD1, is unchecked because there is no DNA. Germline V gene sequence: CDR1 PRHDT, CDR2 FYEKMQ (reference sequence). CDR3 length: 14 amino acids. The CDR3: CASSIGDSHYEQYF.

This chain uses TRBV27 with TRBJ2-4; TCRdb's assignment of TRBD1 cannot be checked, as there is no DNA. The CDR3 is made up of 17 amino acids. Per the germline V gene, CDR1 is MNHEY and CDR2 is SMNVEV (reference sequence). CDR3 in amino acids: CASSPRGGPLAKNIQYF.

J is TRBJ2-1 and V is TRBV10-3. Germline-derived CDR1 and CDR2 are ENHRY and SYGVKD. CDR3 size: 13 residues. The CDR3: CATTIGSHNEQFF.

V gene TRBV5-1 combines with J gene TRBJ2-3; without DNA, the TCRdb call of TRBD2 cannot be checked. The CDR3 is 12 amino acids. Germline loops: CDR1 SGHRS, CDR2 YFSETQ. The CDR3 sequence is CASRDSRESQYF. The full variable domain, in which reference TRBV5-1 and TRBJ2-3 provide the parts outside the CDR3, is KAGVTQTPRYLIKTRGQQVTLSCSPISGHRSVSWYQQTPGQGLQFLFEYFSETQRNKGNFPGRFSGRQFSNSRSEMNVSTLELGDSALYLCASRDSRESQYFGPGTRLTVL.

J is TRBJ2-3 and V is TRBV7-6; the D call of TRBD1 rests on TCRdb alone, since no DNA is present to check it. The CDR3 totals 18 residues. Germline CDR1 SGHVS, CDR2 FNYEAQ. CDR3 residues: CASSLARGTQGSTDTQYF.